This T cell receptor (beta chain) was observed in a study of vaccination effects on CD4 cells after COVID-19. Measured with immunoSEQ multiplex PCR; TCRdb has only the in-frame clones, and not every one. The sample holds about 41,000 clones; around three quarters are singletons and the top ten take approximately 2.9%. As concerns this clone: As yet, its antigen is unknown.

ViraFEST used viral peptide pools to expand antigen-specific CD4+ T cells before sequencing. Scientists isolated CD4+ T cells after an approximately 10-day culture period ended. The study found no prior SARS-CoV-2 infection in the vaccine recipients, who tested negative for nucleocapsid antibodies. Trimming at V came to 0 bases and at J to 3 bases, leaving 3 bases not matched to a gene. Germline CDR1 reads SGDLS; CDR2 reads YYNGEE. The CDR3 runs 16 residues. The rearrangement joins TRBV9 to TRBJ1-6, with TRBD1 matching over 7 bases. This TCR was recovered from a human donor who received a COVID-19 vaccine. The material sequenced was CD4+ T cells from PBMCs cultured with HCoV-NL63 spike peptides, taken before COVID-19 vaccination. DNA for the CDR3: TGTGCCAGCAGCGTAGACCAGGGGGACTATAATTCACCCCTCCACTTT. It encodes CASSVDQGDYNSPLHF.